This TCR beta chain was sequenced in a study of blood T cell repertoires in COVID-19. Germline assignment: CDR1 SEHNR and CDR2 FQNEAQ (reference sequence). Trimming stripped 2 bases from V and 0 bases from J, with 11 bases between. The CDR3 covers 15 residues. Sequencing was performed with immunoSEQ multiplex PCR; in TCRdb, only in-frame clones are kept and a portion is missing. The table records fewer than 50,000 clones, about 82% of them present only once. The clonotype originates from a man aged 50 to 59 with active COVID-19. The sequenced material came from peripheral blood. The chain couples TRBV7-9 to TRBJ2-7; a weak D match, TRBD2 (5 bases). As DNA, the CDR3 is TGTGCCAGCAGCTTAACCGGGGAGAGCTCCTACGAGCAGTACTTC. Its protein is CASSLTGESSYEQYF.